The rows below give T cell receptor beta chains drawn from one sample of a study of blood T cell repertoires in COVID-19. Assay used: immunoSEQ multiplex PCR; TCRdb lists only in-frame clones, some missing. The table records hundreds of thousands of clones, nearly 90% of them present only once. Sequenced sample: peripheral blood. The source is a woman in her 40s with COVID-19, enrolled during active disease. CDR3s include the opening cysteine and the closing phenylalanine or tryptophan. A D gene is named only where the DNA matches it firmly. Not every row has a clone size; where given, it reads once, few, many or a size class.

d_call	v_call	j_call	clone_size	cdr3_nt	cdr3_aa
TRBD1	TRBV18	TRBJ2-7	-	TGTGCCAGCTCAGCCCTAACGGGACAGGGGTCTTACGAGCAGTACTTC	CASSALTGQGSYEQYF
TRBD2	TRBV29-1	TRBJ2-3	-	TGCAGCGTTGAAGGAGCTAGCGGCCTCACAGATACGCAGTATTTT	CSVEGASGLTDTQYF
TRBD1	TRBV28	TRBJ1-1	-	TGTGCCAGCAGTTCACCCCGGGATTATACAGGGGCGGCTTTCTTT	CASSSPRDYTGAAFF
TRBD1	TRBV5-4	TRBJ2-2	-	TGTGCCAGCAGCCGAGGACAGGGCTCGAACACCGGGGAGCTGTTTTTT	CASSRGQGSNTGELFF
-	TRBV27	TRBJ2-4	once	TGTGCCAGCAGTTTAACCCCCCGGGAAAAAAACATTCAGTACTTC	CASSLTPREKNIQYF
TRBD1	TRBV7-6	TRBJ2-2	-	TGTGCCAGCAGCTTAGTTCGGACAGGGGACACCGGGGAGCTGTTTTTT	CASSLVRTGDTGELFF
TRBD2	TRBV27	TRBJ2-2	-	TGTGCCAGCAGTCCCTCCGGCTTGGGACTAGCAGGCACCGGGGAGCTGTTTTTT	CASSPSGLGLAGTGELFF
TRBD2	TRBV28	TRBJ2-3	-	TGTGCCAGCAGTTTTAGTCTAGCGGTGCGATCTAATACGCAGTATTTT	CASSFSLAVRSNTQYF
-	TRBV27	TRBJ1-1	-	TGTGCCAGCGGAAACGGGGGTTTCAACACTGAAGCTTTCTTT	CASGNGGFNTEAFF
TRBD2	TRBV11-3	TRBJ2-1	-	TGTGCCAGCAGCTTAGATCTAGGCGGGGGGAGAAATGAGCAGTTCTTC	CASSLDLGGGRNEQFF
TRBD1	TRBV6-6	TRBJ2-5	-	TGTGCCAGCAGCCTGGGGGGAGCGGGACAGGGGGCAGCCCAGTACTTC	CASSLGGAGQGAAQYF
TRBD1	TRBV2	TRBJ1-6	few	TGTGCCAGCAGTGGGACAGGGAGGAATTCACCCCTCCACTTT	CASSGTGRNSPLHF
TRBD1	TRBV28	TRBJ1-2	once	TGTGCCAGCAGTTCGGGGACAGGCGCCTATGGCTACACCTTC	CASSSGTGAYGYTF
-	TRBV20-1	TRBJ1-1	-	TGCAGTGCTTTCGGTTTTAGTGAAGCTTTCTTT	CSAFGFSEAFF
-	TRBV28	TRBJ2-7	-	TGTGCCAGCATTTTCAGCCCCAGGGCTGGGGAGCAGTACTTC	CASIFSPRAGEQYF
-	TRBV5-1	TRBJ1-2	-	TGCGCCAGCAGCTTGGCCATGGGTACAGGGCTTGTCGGGGGCTACACCTTC	CASSLAMGTGLVGGYTF
-	TRBV11-2	TRBJ1-6	-	TGTGCCAGCAGCCCCATCAGGTTTACACCCCTCCACTTT	CASSPIRFTPLHF
TRBD1	TRBV27	TRBJ2-1	-	TGTGCCAGCAGTCTCCGGGACAGACCATACAATGAGCAGTTCTTC	CASSLRDRPYNEQFF
-	TRBV6-2/TRBV6-3	TRBJ1-4	-	TGTGCCAGCAGTTATTTCTCTGGAGGCGCAGGAAGACTGTTTTTT	CASSYFSGGAGRLFF
-	TRBV2	TRBJ2-3	-	TGTGCCAGCACTCCAGCGGACTTTTTCGGGACAGATACGCAGTATTTT	CASTPADFFGTDTQYF
-	TRBV7-2	TRBJ1-1	-	TGTGCCAGCAGCTCGGGACAAAGTGAAGCTTTCTTT	CASSSGQSEAFF
TRBD2	TRBV13	TRBJ2-1	-	TGTGCCAGCAGCTTAGGAGGACTAGCGGGATACAATGAGCAGTTCTTC	CASSLGGLAGYNEQFF
-	TRBV28	TRBJ2-7	few	TGTGCCAGCAGTTCGGACAACTACGAGCAGTACTTC	CASSSDNYEQYF
-	TRBV25-1	TRBJ1-1	-	TGTGCCAGCAGTGAGCTTTCGGAAGGGGTGAACACTGAAGCTTTCTTT	CASSELSEGVNTEAFF
TRBD1	TRBV2	TRBJ1-1	-	TGTGCCAGCAGTGTGGGGCAGGGGGCGATTGAAGCTTTCTTT	CASSVGQGAIEAFF
TRBD1	TRBV4-2	TRBJ1-3	-	TGTGCCAGCAGCCACACCCGGGACAGAAGGGACACCATATATTTT	CASSHTRDRRDTIYF
TRBD1	TRBV12-3/TRBV12-4	TRBJ1-2	few	TGTGCCAGCAGTCCAGACAGGGCCGGCTACACCTTC	CASSPDRAGYTF
-	TRBV6-5	TRBJ1-1	-	TGTGCCAGCCACCGGGACATTAACACTGAAGCTTTCTTT	CASHRDINTEAFF
-	TRBV7-3	TRBJ2-3	once	TGTGCCAGCAGTTTTCGACAGTTAGCAGATACGCAGTATTTT	CASSFRQLADTQYF
-	TRBV6-5	TRBJ2-1	once	TGTGCCAGCGGGGGGTCAGGTGAGCAGTTCTTC	CASGGSGEQFF
-	TRBV18	TRBJ2-5	-	TGTGCCAGCTCACCAGTGCTTGGAGGGCCTGGGGAGACCCAGTACTTC	CASSPVLGGPGETQYF
TRBD1	TRBV10-3	TRBJ1-6	-	TGTGCCATCAGAGAGGACAGGGGAGGTTCACCCCTCCACTTT	CAIREDRGGSPLHF
-	TRBV30	TRBJ2-7	-	TGCGCCTGGAGTGACATAACTCTTATGACTAACCCGGGGGAGGAGCAGTACTTC	CAWSDITLMTNPGEEQYF
TRBD1	TRBV5-1	TRBJ2-3	-	TGCGCCAGCAGCTTGAGACAGGGGCACACAGATACGCAGTATTTT	CASSLRQGHTDTQYF
-	TRBV5-5	TRBJ2-5	-	TGTGCCAGCAGCTCCCTACCTAGGATGTGGCAACAAGAGACCCAGTACTTC	CASSSLPRMWQQETQYF
TRBD2	TRBV7-2	TRBJ2-3	-	TGTGCCAGCAGCTCTAGCGGGGGACGGGGCACAGATACGCAGTATTTT	CASSSSGGRGTDTQYF
TRBD2	TRBV4-1	TRBJ2-1	-	TGCGCCAGCAGCCAAGAGCCCTCTAGCGGGGGGTGGAATGAGCAGTTCTTC	CASSQEPSSGGWNEQFF
-	TRBV28	TRBJ1-2	-	TGTGCCAGCAGTTTGCGGGGCCAAGGGTCTTATGGCTACACCTTC	CASSLRGQGSYGYTF
-	TRBV15	TRBJ1-3	-	TGTGCCACCAGCAGAGATCAATTCTACAGTCCTGGAAACACCATATATTTT	CATSRDQFYSPGNTIYF